A single sample is the source of the 3 T cell receptor beta chains below, sequenced in a study of identical twins' blood T cells (dated by TCRdb to the early 2010s). To prepare the library, 5' RACE was applied. This sample was sequenced with an Illumina Genome Analyzer IIx. The raw public reads went through TCRdb reprocessing: fastp at Q25, MiXCR clone calling, in-frame beta chains kept. Entries are consolidated by CDR3 protein sequence, retaining the most common genes and DNA. This sample holds a few hundred thousand distinct CDR3 sequences; roughly 27% were observed only once. The top ten constitute 6.1% of the sample. The sample comprised PBMCs. The source is a woman aged 18-49 years in good health.

This sequence joins TRBV10-3 and TRBJ2-2; 8 bases fit TRBD2. V lost 6 bases to trimming and J lost 2 bases; unmatched junction nucleotides: 5. Germline CDR1 reads ENHRY; CDR2 reads SYGVKD. This CDR3 is 15 amino acids long. CDR3 residues: CAISRGLANTGELFF. DNA for the CDR3: TGTGCCATCAGCCGCGGACTAGCCAACACCGGGGAGCTGTTTTTT.

The count of this clonotype is one. The chain uses TRBV25-1 and TRBJ2-2; no reliable D call. Trimming pared 3 bases from V and 3 bases from J, leaving 5 bases between. Looked up from germline, CDR1 is MGHDK and CDR2 is SYGVNS. The CDR3 is made up of 13 amino acids. The CDR3 is CASSESHTGELFF. The CDR3 region has the DNA TGTGCCAGCAGTGAGAGCCACACCGGGGAGCTGTTTTTT. The complete variable domain, with remaining parts taken from reference TRBV25-1 and TRBJ2-2, reads EADIYQTPRYLVIGTGKKITLECSQTMGHDKMYWYQQDPGMELHLIHYSYGVNSTEKGDLSSESTVSRIRTEHFPLTLESARPSHTSQYLCASSESHTGELFFGEGSRLTVL.

This clonotype appeared many times. The chain recombines TRBV20-1 with TRBJ1-6; D not certain. Per germline, CDR1 DFQATT and CDR2 SNEGSKA (reference sequence). Trimming took 1 base from V and 7 from J, leaving 5 bases between them. The CDR3 sequence is 12 residues long. CDR3 region: CSARATNSPLHF. The CDR3 DNA follows: TGCAGTGCTAGAGCGACGAATTCACCCCTCCACTTT.